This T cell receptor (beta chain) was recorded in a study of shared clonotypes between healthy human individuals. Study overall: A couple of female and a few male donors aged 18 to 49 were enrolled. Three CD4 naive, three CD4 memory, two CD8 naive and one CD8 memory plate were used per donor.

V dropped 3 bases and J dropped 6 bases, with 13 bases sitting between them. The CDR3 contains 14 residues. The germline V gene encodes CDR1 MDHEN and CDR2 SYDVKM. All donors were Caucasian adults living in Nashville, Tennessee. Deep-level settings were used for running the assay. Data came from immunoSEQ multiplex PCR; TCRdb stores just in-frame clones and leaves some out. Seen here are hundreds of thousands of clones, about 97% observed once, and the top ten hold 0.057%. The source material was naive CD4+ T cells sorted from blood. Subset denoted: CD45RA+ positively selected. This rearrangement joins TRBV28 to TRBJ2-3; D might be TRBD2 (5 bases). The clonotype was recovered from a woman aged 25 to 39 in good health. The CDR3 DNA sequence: TGTGCCAGCAGTTTGGCTAGCAGAGGGGATACGCAGTATTTT. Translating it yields CASSLASRGDTQYF.